These 3 T cell receptor beta chains came from one sample sequenced in a study of response to subunit inactivated influenza vaccine. In TCRdb, the RT-PCR reads were re-called with MiXCR into one record per CDR3 protein. The sample holds about 780,000 distinct CDR3 sequences, roughly 20% seen once. The source material was PBMCs from blood, sampled around 5 days after vaccination. The receptors derive from a man aged 45 to 65 who received an inactivated influenza vaccine.

The CDR3 DNA reads as TGCAGTGCTATCCGCGGGACAGGCGAGTTCGACAATCAGCCCCAGCATTTT. Protein: CSAIRGTGEFDNQPQHF. The chain is built from TRBV20-1 and TRBJ1-5; 8 bases fit TRBD1. Germline values: CDR1 DFQATT, CDR2 SNEGSKA (reference sequence). Germline trimming cut 4 bases from V and 3 bases from J; bases unmatched to any gene: 14. CDR3 length equals 17 residues.

The J gene is TRBJ1-4, the V gene TRBV12-3 or TRBV12-4; TRBD1 might be the D (6 bases). The CDR3 runs 16 residues. Deletions cut 4 bases from V and 4 bases from J, with 16 bases between. The CDR3 DNA is TGTGCCAGCAGTTCCCTTGGGGACACCTTTAATGAAAAACTGTTTTTT. Translated, it gives CASSSLGDTFNEKLFF.

This rearrangement joins TRBV29-1 to TRBJ2-3; TRBD2 matches at 9 bases. Unmatched junction bases numbered 2, after V lost 5 bases and J lost 2 bases. This CDR3 has 13 residues. Germline assignment: CDR1 SQVTM and CDR2 ANQGSEA. This chain's CDR3 is CSVSGGTTDTQYF. DNA for the CDR3: TGCAGCGTTAGCGGGGGGACCACAGATACGCAGTATTTT.